What follows is one T cell receptor (beta chain) and its context. Its antigen is unidentified. After re-calling the 5' RACE reads, TCRdb lists one entry per CDR3 protein, DNA absent. Across fewer than 450,000 distinct CDR3 sequences, the top ten clones capture about 2.5% of the sample. Germline CDR1 is SGHRS and CDR2 is YFSETQ. There are 16 residues in the CDR3. This specimen comes from a study of monozygotic twins with inflammatory bowel disease. General study points: IBD patients displayed reduced TCRbeta diversity (inverse Simpson) when set against healthy co-twins.

T cells were not sorted, and total RNA was isolated straight from whole blood. The receptor comes from a human donor with ulcerative colitis or Crohn's disease, or a healthy co-twin of an affected twin (not recorded which). Sequencing was done on a sample of blood. This chain links TRBV5-1 with TRBJ1-2; TCRdb calls TRBD1, which cannot be checked without DNA. CDR3 region: CASSLDQGAARYGYTF.